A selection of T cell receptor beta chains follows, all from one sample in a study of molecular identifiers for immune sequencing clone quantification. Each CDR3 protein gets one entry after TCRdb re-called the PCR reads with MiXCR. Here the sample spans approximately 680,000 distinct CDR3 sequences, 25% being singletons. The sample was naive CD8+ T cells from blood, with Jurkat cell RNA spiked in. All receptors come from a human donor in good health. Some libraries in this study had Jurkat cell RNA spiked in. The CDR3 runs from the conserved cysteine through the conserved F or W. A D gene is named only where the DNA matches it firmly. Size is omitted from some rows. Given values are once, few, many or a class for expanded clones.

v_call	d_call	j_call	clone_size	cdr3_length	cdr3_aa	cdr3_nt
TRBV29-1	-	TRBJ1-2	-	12	CSVVGGVYGYTF	TGCAGCGTTGTGGGGGGGGTCTATGGCTACACCTTC
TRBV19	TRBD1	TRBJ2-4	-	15	CASSPGGTGRDIQYF	TGTGCCAGTAGTCCCGGTGGGACAGGGCGGGACATTCAGTACTTC
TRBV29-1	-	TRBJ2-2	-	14	CSVGGGYHTGELFF	TGCAGCGTTGGCGGGGGCTACCACACCGGGGAGCTGTTTTTT
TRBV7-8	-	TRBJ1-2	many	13	CASSQTRSYGYTF	TGTGCCAGCAGCCAGACCAGGTCCTATGGCTACACCTTC
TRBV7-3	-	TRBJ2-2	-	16	CASSSAEGANTGELFF	TGTGCCAGCAGCTCCGCTGAAGGGGCGAACACCGGGGAGCTGTTTTTT
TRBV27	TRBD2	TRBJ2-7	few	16	CASSSPTSSSLYEQYF	TGTGCCAGCAGTTCCCCGACTAGCTCTTCTCTCTACGAGCAGTACTTC
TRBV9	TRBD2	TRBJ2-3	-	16	CASSVDKRGDTDTQYF	TGTGCCAGCAGCGTAGATAAGCGGGGGGACACAGATACGCAGTATTTT
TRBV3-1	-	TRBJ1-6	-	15	CASSQDLGLTSPLHF	TGTGCCAGCAGCCAAGATCTGGGGTTGACTTCACCCCTCCACTTT
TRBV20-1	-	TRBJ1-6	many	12	CSAEGLSAPLHF	TGCAGTGCTGAGGGCCTTTCGGCACCCCTCCACTTT
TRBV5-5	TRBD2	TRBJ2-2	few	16	CASSVRLAGGTGELFF	TGTGCCAGCAGCGTGAGACTAGCGGGAGGGACCGGGGAGCTGTTTTTT
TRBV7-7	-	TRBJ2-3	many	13	CASSLKGTDTQYF	TGTGCTAGCAGCCTGAAGGGCACAGATACGCAGTATTTT
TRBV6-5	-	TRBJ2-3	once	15	CASSYGGFCTDTQYF	TGTGCCAGCAGTTACGGGGGTTTCTGCACAGATACGCAGTATTTT
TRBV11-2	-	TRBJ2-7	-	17	CASSLALLRDNRYEQYF	TGTGCCAGCAGCTTAGCCCTACTTCGGGACAACCGCTACGAGCAGTACTTC
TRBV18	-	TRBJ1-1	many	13	CASSPYADTEAFF	TGTGCCAGCTCACCTTATGCGGACACTGAAGCTTTCTTT
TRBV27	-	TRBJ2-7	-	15	CASSLRGKSSYEQYF	TGTGCCAGCAGTTTAAGGGGCAAGAGCTCCTATGAGCAGTACTTC
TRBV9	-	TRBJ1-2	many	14	CASSVDGQNYGYTF	TGTGCCAGCAGCGTAGACGGACAGAACTATGGCTACACCTTC
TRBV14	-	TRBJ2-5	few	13	CASSQRDTTTQYF	TGTGCCAGCAGCCAGCGGGACACCACTACCCAGTACTTC
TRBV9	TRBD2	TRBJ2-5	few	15	CASSVIAGGAETQYF	TGTGCCAGCAGCGTTATCGCGGGGGGGGCGGAGACCCAGTACTTC
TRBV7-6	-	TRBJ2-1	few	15	CASSPRPGTPNEQFF	TGTGCCAGCAGCCCCCGACCCGGGACACCCAATGAGCAGTTCTTC
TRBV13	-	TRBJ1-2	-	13	CTSSSTGGYGYTF	TGTACCAGCAGCTCGACAGGTGGATATGGCTACACCTTC
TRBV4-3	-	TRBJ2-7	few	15	CASSQDRPLGGEQYF	TGCGCCAGCAGCCAAGACAGACCTCTTGGGGGCGAGCAGTACTTC
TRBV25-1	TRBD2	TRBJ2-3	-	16	CASSDREGRSLDTQYF	TGTGCCAGCAGTGACCGGGAGGGACGGTCCTTAGATACGCAGTATTTT
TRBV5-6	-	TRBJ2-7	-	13	CASSYQRGDEQYF	TGTGCCAGCAGCTACCAGAGAGGAGACGAGCAGTACTTC
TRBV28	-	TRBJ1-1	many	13	CASSILGTTEAFF	TGTGCCAGCAGTATTTTAGGGACGACTGAAGCTTTCTTT
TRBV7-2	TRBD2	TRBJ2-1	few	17	CASSLGRTSGNVNEQFF	TGTGCCAGCAGCTTAGGCAGAACTAGCGGGAATGTCAATGAGCAGTTCTTC
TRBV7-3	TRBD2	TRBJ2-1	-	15	CASSLNSGSGNEQFF	TGTGCCAGCAGCTTAAATAGCGGGAGTGGCAATGAGCAGTTCTTC
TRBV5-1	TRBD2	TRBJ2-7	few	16	CASSLGLAGGRYEQYF	TGCGCCAGCAGCCTCGGACTAGCGGGAGGTCGCTACGAGCAGTACTTC
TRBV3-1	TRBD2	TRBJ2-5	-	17	CASSHPGLAGAQETQYF	TGTGCCAGCAGCCACCCGGGACTAGCCGGGGCTCAAGAGACCCAGTACTTC
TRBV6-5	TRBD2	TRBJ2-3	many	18	CASSPFAAGTSHTDTQYF	TGTGCCAGCAGTCCTTTTGCCGCCGGGACTAGTCATACTGATACGCAGTATTTT
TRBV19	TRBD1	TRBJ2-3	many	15	CASSPWDRGDDTQYF	TGTGCCAGTAGTCCCTGGGACAGGGGGGACGATACGCAGTATTTT
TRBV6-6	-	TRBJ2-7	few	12	CASSYRAGEQYF	TGTGCCAGCAGTTACAGGGCCGGCGAGCAGTACTTC